This T cell receptor (beta chain) was retrieved from a study of CD8 T cells in Susac syndrome. RNA, at about 0.45 to 1 ug, was reverse transcribed with random hexamers. By means of immunoSEQ multiplex PCR, TCR beta CDR3 spanning 54 Vbeta and 13 Jbeta underwent amplification. TCRdb reprocessed the immunoSEQ multiplex PCR reads with MiXCR, giving one entry per CDR3 protein. The sample carries around 130,000 distinct CDR3 sequences, roughly 89% recorded once. Blood CD8+ and CD4+ T cells underwent high-throughput TCR beta sequencing. The multiple sclerosis controls were treatment-naive patients affected by stable or active relapsing-remitting disease. TEMRA cells underwent FACS enrichment and CD8+ and CD4+ T cells underwent negative isolation. The CDR3 spans 16 residues. V gave up 0 bases and J gave up 0 bases; unmatched junction bases: 8. Germline CDR1 is SQVTM and CDR2 is ANQGSEA.

The sequenced material came from CD8+ T cells from PBMCs. The receptor was derived from a human donor with multiple sclerosis. The rearrangement joins TRBV29-1 to TRBJ2-7; TRBD1 aligns across 7 bases. This chain's CDR3 is CSVEEQETGTSYEQYF. DNA for the CDR3: TGCAGCGTTGAAGAACAGGAGACAGGGACCTCCTACGAGCAGTACTTC.